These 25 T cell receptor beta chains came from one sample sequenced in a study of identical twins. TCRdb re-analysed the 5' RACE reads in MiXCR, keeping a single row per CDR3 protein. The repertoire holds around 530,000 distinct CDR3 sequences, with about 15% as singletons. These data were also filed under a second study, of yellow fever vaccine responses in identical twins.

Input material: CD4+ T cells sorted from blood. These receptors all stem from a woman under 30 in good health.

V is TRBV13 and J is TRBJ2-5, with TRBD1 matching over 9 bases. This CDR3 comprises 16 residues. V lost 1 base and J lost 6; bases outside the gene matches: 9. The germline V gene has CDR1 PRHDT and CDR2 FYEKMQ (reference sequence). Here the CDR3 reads CASSLVWDRDEKTQYF. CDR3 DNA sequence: TGTGCCAGCAGCTTAGTTTGGGACAGGGATGAAAAGACCCAGTACTTC.

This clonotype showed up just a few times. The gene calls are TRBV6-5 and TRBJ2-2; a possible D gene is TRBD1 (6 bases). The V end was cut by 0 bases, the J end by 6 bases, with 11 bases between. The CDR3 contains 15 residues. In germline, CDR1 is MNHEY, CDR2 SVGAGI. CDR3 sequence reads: CASSYSQGRAGELFF. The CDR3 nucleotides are TGTGCCAGCAGTTACTCACAGGGACGGGCCGGGGAGCTGTTTTTT.

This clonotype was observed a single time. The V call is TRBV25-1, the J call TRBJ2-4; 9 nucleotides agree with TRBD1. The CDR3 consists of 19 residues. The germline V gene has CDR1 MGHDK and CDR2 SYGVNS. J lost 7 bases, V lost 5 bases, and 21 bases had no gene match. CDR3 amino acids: CASSSPPGQGSRSSNIQYF. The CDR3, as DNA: TGTGCCAGCAGTTCTCCCCCGGGACAGGGCAGCAGAAGTTCGAACATTCAGTACTTC.

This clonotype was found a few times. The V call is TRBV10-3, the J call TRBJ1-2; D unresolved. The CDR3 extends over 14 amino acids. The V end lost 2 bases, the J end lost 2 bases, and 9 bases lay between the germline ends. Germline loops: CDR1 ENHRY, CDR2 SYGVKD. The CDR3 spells CAISEAGVNYGYTF. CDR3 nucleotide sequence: TGTGCCATCAGTGAGGCAGGCGTAAACTATGGCTACACCTTC.

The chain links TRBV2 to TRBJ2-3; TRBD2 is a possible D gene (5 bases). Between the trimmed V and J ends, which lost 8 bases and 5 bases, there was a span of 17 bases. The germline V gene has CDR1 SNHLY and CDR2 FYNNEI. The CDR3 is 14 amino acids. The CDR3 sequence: CASRGWGVGDTQYF. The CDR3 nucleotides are TGTGCCAGCCGAGGATGGGGAGTTGGAGATACGCAGTATTTT.

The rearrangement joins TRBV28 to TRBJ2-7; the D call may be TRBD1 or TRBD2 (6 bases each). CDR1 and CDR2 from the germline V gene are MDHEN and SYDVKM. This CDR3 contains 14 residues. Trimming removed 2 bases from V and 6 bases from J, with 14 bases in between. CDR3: CASSLGGLQGEQYF. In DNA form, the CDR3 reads TGTGCCAGCAGTTTAGGGGGGCTCCAGGGCGAGCAGTACTTC.

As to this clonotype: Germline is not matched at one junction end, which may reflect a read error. CDR3 amino acids: CSAGETGESYEQYF. DNA of the CDR3: TGCAGTGCTGGAGAAACCGGGGAATCTTACGAGCAGTACTTC. The chain joins TRBV20-1 to TRBJ2-7, with D maybe TRBD2 (5 bases). CDR3 size: 14 residues. Germline V gives CDR1 DFQATT, CDR2 SNEGSKA (reference sequence).

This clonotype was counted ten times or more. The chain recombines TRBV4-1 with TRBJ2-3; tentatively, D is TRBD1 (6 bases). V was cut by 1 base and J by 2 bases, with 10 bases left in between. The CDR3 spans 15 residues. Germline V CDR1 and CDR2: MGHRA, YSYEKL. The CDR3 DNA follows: TGCGCCAGCAGCCAAGGACAGGCCCTCACAGATACGCAGTATTTT. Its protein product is CASSQGQALTDTQYF.

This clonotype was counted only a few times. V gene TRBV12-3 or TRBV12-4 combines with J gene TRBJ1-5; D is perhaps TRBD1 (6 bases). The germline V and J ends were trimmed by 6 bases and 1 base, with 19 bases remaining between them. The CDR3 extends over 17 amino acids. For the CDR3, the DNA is TGTGCCAGCAGAAACCGGGACACCTTAGGGAGCAATCAGCCCCAGCATTTT. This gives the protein CASRNRDTLGSNQPQHF.

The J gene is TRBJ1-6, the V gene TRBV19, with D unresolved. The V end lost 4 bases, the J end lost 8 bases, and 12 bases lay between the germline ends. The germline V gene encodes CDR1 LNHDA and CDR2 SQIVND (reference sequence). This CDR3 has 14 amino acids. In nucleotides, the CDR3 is TGTGCCAGTAGTACAGACACCGGACATTCACCCCTCCACTTT. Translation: CASSTDTGHSPLHF.

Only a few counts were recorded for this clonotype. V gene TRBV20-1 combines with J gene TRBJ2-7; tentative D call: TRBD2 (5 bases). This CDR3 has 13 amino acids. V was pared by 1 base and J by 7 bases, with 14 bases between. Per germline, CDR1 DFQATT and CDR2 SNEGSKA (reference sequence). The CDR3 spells CSARVAGDGEQYV. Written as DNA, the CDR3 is TGCAGTGCTAGAGTTGCGGGCGATGGTGAGCAGTACGTC.

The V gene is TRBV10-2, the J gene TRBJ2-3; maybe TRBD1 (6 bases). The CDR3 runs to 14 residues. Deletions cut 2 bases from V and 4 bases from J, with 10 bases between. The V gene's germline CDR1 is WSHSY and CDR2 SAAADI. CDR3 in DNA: TGCGCCAGCAGTGAGGTCGGACAGTCAGATACGCAGTATTTT. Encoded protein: CASSEVGQSDTQYF.

CDR3 sequence reads: CASSLYREVQETQYF. The DNA for the CDR3 is TGTGCCAGCAGTCTATACAGGGAAGTCCAAGAGACCCAGTACTTC. The chain joins TRBV25-1 to TRBJ2-5, with D perhaps matching TRBD1 (6 bases). The CDR3 extends over 15 amino acids. The germline V gene encodes CDR1 MGHDK and CDR2 SYGVNS. Trimming pared 5 bases from V and 1 base from J, leaving 14 bases between.

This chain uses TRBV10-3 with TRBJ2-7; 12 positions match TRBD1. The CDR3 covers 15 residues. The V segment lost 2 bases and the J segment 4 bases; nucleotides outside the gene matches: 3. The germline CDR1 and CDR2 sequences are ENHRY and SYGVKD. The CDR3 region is CAISEPGQGAYEQYF. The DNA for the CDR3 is TGTGCCATCAGTGAGCCGGGACAGGGGGCTTACGAGCAGTACTTC.

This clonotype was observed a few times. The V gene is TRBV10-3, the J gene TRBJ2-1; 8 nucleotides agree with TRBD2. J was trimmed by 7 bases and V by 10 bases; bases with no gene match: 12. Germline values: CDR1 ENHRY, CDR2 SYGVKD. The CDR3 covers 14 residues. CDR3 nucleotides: TGTGCCACCGAAAAAGCGGGAGCTACTAATGAGCAGTTCTTC. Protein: CATEKAGATNEQFF.

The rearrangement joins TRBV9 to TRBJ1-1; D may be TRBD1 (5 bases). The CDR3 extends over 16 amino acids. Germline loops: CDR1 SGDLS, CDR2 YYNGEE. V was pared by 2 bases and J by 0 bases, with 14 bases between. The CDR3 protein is CASSVQGGGVNTEAFF. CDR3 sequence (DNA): TGTGCCAGCAGCGTTCAGGGTGGCGGGGTGAACACTGAAGCTTTCTTT. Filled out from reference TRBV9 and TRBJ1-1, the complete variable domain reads DSGVTQTPKHLITATGQRVTLRCSPRSGDLSVYWYQQSLDQGLQFLIQYYNGEERAKGNILERFSAQQFPDLHSELNLSSLELGDSALYFCASSVQGGGVNTEAFFGQGTRLTVV.

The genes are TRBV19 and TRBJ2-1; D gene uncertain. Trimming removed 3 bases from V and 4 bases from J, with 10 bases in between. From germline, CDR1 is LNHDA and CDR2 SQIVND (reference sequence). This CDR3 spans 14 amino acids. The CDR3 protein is CASSIGNGYNEQFF. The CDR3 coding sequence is TGTGCCAGTAGTATCGGTAACGGGTACAATGAGCAGTTCTTC.

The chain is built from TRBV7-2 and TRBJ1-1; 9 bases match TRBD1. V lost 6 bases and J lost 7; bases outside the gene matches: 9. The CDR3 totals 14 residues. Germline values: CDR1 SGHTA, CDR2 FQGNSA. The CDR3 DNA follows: TGTGCCAGCAGACGGGACAGGGCAGCACTTGAAGCTTTCTTT. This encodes CASRRDRAALEAFF.

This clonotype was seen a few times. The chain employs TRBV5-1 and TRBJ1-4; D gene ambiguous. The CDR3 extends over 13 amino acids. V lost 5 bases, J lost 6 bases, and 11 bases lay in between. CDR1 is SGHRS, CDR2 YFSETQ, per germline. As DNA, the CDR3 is TGCGCCAGCAGTCAAGGCCGAGATGAAAAACTGTTTTTT. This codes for CASSQGRDEKLFF.

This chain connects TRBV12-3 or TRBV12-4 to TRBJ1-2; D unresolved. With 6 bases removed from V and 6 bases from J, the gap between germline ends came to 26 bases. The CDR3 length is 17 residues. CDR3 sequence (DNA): TGTGCCAGCAGCCCTCTGAGTGATCGGGAGTGGATAAATGGCTACACCTTC. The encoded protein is CASSPLSDREWINGYTF.

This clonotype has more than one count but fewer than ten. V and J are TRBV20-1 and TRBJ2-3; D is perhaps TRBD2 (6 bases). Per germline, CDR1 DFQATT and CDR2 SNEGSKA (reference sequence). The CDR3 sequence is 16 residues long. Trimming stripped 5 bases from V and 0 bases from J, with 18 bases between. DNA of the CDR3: TGCAGTGCTTCAAACCCGACTAGACTTAGCACAGATACGCAGTATTTT. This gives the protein CSASNPTRLSTDTQYF.

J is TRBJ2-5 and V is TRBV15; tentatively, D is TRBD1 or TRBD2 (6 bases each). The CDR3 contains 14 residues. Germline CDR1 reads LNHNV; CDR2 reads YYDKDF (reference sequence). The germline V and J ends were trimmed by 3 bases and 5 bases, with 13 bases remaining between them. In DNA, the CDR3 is TGTGCCACCAGCAGGGAGGGGGTCGGGGAGACCCAGTACTTC. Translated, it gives CATSREGVGETQYF.

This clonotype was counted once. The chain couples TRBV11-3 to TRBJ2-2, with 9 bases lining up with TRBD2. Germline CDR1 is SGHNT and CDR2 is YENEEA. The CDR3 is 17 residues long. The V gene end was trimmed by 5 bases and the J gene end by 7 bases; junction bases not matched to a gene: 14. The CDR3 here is CASSQRGGLANFGELFF. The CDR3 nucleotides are TGTGCCAGCAGCCAACGGGGGGGACTAGCAAACTTCGGGGAGCTGTTTTTT.

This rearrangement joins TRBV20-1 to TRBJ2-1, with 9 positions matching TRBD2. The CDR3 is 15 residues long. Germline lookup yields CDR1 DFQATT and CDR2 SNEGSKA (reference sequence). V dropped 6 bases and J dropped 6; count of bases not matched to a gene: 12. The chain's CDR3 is CSAPPGGGAINEQFF. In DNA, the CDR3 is TGCAGTGCCCCGCCGGGCGGGGGGGCAATCAATGAGCAGTTCTTC.

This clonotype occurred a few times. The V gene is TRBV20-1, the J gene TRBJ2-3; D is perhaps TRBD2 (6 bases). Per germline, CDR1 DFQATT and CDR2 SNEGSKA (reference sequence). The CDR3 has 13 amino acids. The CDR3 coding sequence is TGCAGCCTCCCGGGAGTTGGAACAGATACGCAGTATTTT. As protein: CSLPGVGTDTQYF.